These T cell receptor beta chains were read from a single sample in a study of CD8 T cells in ankylosing spondylitis. TCRdb reanalysed the 5' RACE reads using MiXCR and keeps one entry per CDR3 protein. The data contain 330,000 or so distinct CDR3 sequences, 6.5% to 10% of them seen just once; the ten biggest clones take up approximately 14%. The sequencing input was blood, either unsorted or a sorted T cell fraction (not recorded which). These receptors were taken from a male donor with ankylosing spondylitis. CDR3s include the opening cysteine and the closing phenylalanine or tryptophan. The D gene is left open where the match is weak. The size of a clone is reported for some rows only, either as once, few or many, or as a class for expanded clones.

abundance,v_gene,d_gene,j_gene,CDR3aa,CDR3nt
few,TRBV11-3,NA,TRBJ1-5,CASSLERDQPQHF,TGTGCCAGCAGCTTAGAAAGAGATCAGCCCCAGCATTTT
many,TRBV7-6,NA,TRBJ2-5,CASSLVFDSQETQYF,TGTGCCAGCAGCTTAGTTTTCGATAGTCAAGAGACCCAGTACTTC
few,TRBV12-3/TRBV12-4,TRBD2,TRBJ2-2,CASSLISFRLADNTGELFF,TGTGCCAGCAGTCTAATCTCGTTTAGACTAGCGGACAACACCGGGGAGCTGTTTTTT
many,TRBV12-3/TRBV12-4,NA,TRBJ2-1,CASSSGEQFF,TGTGCCAGCAGTTCCGGTGAGCAGTTCTTC
few,TRBV20-1,NA,TRBJ1-5,CSAELVGQTYSNQPQHF,TGCAGTGCTGAATTAGTCGGTCAGACGTATAGCAATCAGCCCCAGCATTTT
NA,TRBV5-5,NA,TRBJ1-3,CASSDYRLRSGNTIYF,TGTGCCAGCAGCGATTACAGGTTACGCTCTGGAAACACCATATATTTT
many,TRBV20-1,TRBD2,TRBJ2-7,CSAQRLAGAFEQYF,TGCAGTGCTCAAAGACTAGCGGGAGCTTTCGAGCAGTACTTC
few,TRBV6-2/TRBV6-3,NA,TRBJ2-1,CASSHTGEQFF,TGTGCCAGCAGTCATACCGGTGAGCAGTTCTTC
many,TRBV7-9,NA,TRBJ2-2,CASSERTNTGELFF,TGTGCCAGCAGCGAACGAACGAACACCGGGGAGCTGTTTTTT
many,TRBV7-2,NA,TRBJ1-5,CASSLETESNQPQHF,TGTGCCAGCAGCTTAGAGACAGAGAGCAATCAGCCCCAGCATTTT
NA,TRBV2,NA,TRBJ2-7,CASSEVWVGGTYEQYF,TGTGCCAGCAGTGAAGTATGGGTGGGCGGAACCTACGAGCAGTACTTC
many,TRBV6-2/TRBV6-3,NA,TRBJ1-1,CASSYSSGGSTEAFF,TGTGCCAGCAGTTACTCCTCCGGGGGGAGCACTGAAGCTTTCTTT
NA,TRBV6-1,NA,TRBJ2-7,CASSEYGPPGEQYF,TGTGCCAGCAGTGAATACGGACCTCCGGGCGAGCAGTACTTC
many,TRBV29-1,NA,TRBJ2-2,CSAAGLANTGELFF,TGCAGCGCCGCTGGACTGGCGAACACCGGGGAGCTGTTTTTT
NA,TRBV28,NA,TRBJ2-7,CASTPPNREHEQYF,TGTGCCAGCACCCCCCCGAACAGGGAGCACGAGCAGTACTTC
few,TRBV20-1,TRBD2,TRBJ2-1,CSANDGTSGYNEQFF,TGCAGTGCTAACGACGGGACTAGCGGGTACAATGAGCAGTTCTTC
NA,TRBV7-2,NA,TRBJ1-2,CASSLAGSTNYGYTF,TGTGCCAGCAGCTTAGCCGGCAGCACTAACTATGGCTACACCTTC
few,TRBV15,TRBD2,TRBJ2-1,CATSRDLAGGPQEQFF,TGTGCCACCAGCAGAGATTTGGCGGGAGGGCCTCAGGAGCAGTTCTTC
NA,TRBV21-1,NA,TRBJ2-6,CASRGQGAGANVLTF,TGTGCCAGCAGAGGCCAGGGCGCTGGGGCCAACGTCCTGACTTTC
NA,TRBV12-3/TRBV12-4,TRBD1,TRBJ1-6,CASRPTGGRTYNSPLHF,TGTGCCAGCAGACCAACAGGGGGCAGGACCTATAATTCACCCCTCCACTTT
few,TRBV9,NA,TRBJ2-5,CASSVVPGVGETQYF,TGTGCCAGCAGCGTAGTCCCAGGGGTGGGTGAGACCCAGTACTTC
many,TRBV29-1,TRBD2,TRBJ2-1,CSGGGRDYNEQFF,TGCAGCGGGGGGGGTCGTGACTACAATGAGCAGTTCTTC
NA,TRBV7-3,TRBD2,TRBJ2-3,CASSFRGGRASDTQYF,TGTGCCAGCAGCTTTCGGGGCGGGAGGGCCTCAGATACGCAGTATTTT
NA,TRBV28,NA,TRBJ2-3,CASRVGGGPVTDTQYF,TGTGCCAGCAGAGTAGGGGGAGGGCCAGTCACAGATACGCAGTATTTT
NA,TRBV4-1,NA,TRBJ2-3,CASSQDSGAADTQYF,TGCGCCAGCAGCCAAGATTCGGGGGCCGCAGATACGCAGTATTTT
NA,TRBV5-1,TRBD2,TRBJ2-1,CASSPRTSGRGDEQFF,TGCGCCAGCAGCCCCCGGACTAGCGGGAGGGGTGATGAGCAGTTCTTC
few,TRBV29-1,TRBD2,TRBJ2-7,CSAGLGIYEQYF,TGCAGCGCTGGACTAGGGATCTACGAGCAGTACTTC
many,TRBV5-1,NA,TRBJ2-3,CASSLDTRPDTQYF,TGCGCCAGCAGCTTGGACACGCGCCCAGATACGCAGTATTTT